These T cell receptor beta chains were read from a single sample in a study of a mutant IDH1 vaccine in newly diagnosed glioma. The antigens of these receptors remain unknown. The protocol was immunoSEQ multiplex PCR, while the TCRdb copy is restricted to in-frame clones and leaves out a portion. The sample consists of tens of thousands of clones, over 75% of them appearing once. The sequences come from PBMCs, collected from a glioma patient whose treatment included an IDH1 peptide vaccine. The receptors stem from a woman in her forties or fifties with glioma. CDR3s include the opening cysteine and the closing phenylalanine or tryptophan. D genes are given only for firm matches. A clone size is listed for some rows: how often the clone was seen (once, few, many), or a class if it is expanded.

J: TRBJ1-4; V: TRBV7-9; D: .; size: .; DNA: TGTGCCAGCAGCCACTCTTTTGCAACTAATGAAAAACTGTTTTTT; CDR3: CASSHSFATNEKLFF
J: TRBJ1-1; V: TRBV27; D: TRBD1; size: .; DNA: TGTGCCAGCAGTGCCAGACAGGGGTGGGACACTGAAGCTTTCTTT; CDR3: CASSARQGWDTEAFF
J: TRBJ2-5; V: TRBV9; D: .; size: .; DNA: TGTGCCAGCAGCGTAGGTTCGTTGGGGGGAATGGAGACCCAGTACTTC; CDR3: CASSVGSLGGMETQYF
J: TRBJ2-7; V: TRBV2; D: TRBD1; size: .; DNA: TGTGCCAGCAGAGATGGGACAGCGACCATCCACGAGCAGTACTTC; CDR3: CASRDGTATIHEQYF
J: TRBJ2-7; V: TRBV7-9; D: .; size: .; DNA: TGTGCCAGTACTAATGCCTACGAGCAGTACTTC; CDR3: CASTNAYEQYF
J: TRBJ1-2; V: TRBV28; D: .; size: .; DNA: TGTGCCAGCAGTTTAGGCAGGGGCTATGGCTACACCTTC; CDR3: CASSLGRGYGYTF
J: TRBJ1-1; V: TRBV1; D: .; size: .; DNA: TGCACCAGCAGCCAAGCCCTCGGGACGGGGAACACTGAAGCTTTCTTT; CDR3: CTSSQALGTGNTEAFF
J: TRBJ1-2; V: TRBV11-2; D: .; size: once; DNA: TGTGCCAGCACCCCGAGTATTGGCCCTAACTATGGCTACACCTTC; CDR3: CASTPSIGPNYGYTF
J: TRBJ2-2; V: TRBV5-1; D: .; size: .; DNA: TGCGCCAGCAGCGGCAGACTAGTATCGCGGAACACCGGGGAGCTGTTTTTT; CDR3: CASSGRLVSRNTGELFF
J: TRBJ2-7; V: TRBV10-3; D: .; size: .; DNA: TGTGCCATCAACCCGGGACCGAACTACGAGCAGTACTTC; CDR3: CAINPGPNYEQYF
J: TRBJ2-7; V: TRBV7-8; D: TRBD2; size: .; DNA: TGTGCCAGCAGCTTAGCGCTAGTAGCGGGATCCTACGAGCAGTACTTC; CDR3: CASSLALVAGSYEQYF
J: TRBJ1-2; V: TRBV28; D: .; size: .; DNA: TGTGCCACCATGAATAACTATGGCTACACCTTC; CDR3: CATMNNYGYTF
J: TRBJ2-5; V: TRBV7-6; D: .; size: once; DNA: TGTGCCAGCAGCGGACCGTCGTGGGGGGAGACCCAGTACTTC; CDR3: CASSGPSWGETQYF
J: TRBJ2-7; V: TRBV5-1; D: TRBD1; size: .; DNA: TGCGCCAGCAGCAGGGACAGGGACTACGAGCAGTACTTC; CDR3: CASSRDRDYEQYF
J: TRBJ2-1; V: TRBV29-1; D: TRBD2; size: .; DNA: TGCAGCGTTAGGCGACTAGCGGGGAACAATGAGCAGTTCTTC; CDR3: CSVRRLAGNNEQFF
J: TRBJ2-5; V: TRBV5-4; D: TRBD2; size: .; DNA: TGTGCCAGCAGCCGGACTAGCGGGAGAGGAGAGACCCAGTACTTC; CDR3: CASSRTSGRGETQYF
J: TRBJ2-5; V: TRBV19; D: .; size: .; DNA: TGTGCCAGTAGTATCGGGACAAACGAAGAGACCCAGTACTTC; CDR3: CASSIGTNEETQYF
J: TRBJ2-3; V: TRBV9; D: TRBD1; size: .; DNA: TGTGCCAGCAGCGCGCGACAGGGGGCCGGCACAGATACGCAGTATTTT; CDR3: CASSARQGAGTDTQYF
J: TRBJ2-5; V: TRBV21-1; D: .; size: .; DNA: TGTGCCAGCAGCAAAGGGGCCCAAGAGACCCAGTACTTC; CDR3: CASSKGAQETQYF
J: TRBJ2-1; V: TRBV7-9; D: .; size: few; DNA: TGTGCCAGCAGCTTTGGACTAACGGGCAATGAGCAGTTCTTC; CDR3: CASSFGLTGNEQFF
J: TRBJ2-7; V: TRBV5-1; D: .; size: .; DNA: TGCGCCAGCAGCTTGGGGGCGGCGAGGTCCTACGAGCAGTACTTC; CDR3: CASSLGAARSYEQYF
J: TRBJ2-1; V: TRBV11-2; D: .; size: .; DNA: TGTGCCAGCAGCCCAGGGACTGCTACTCAGCAGTTCTTC; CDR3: CASSPGTATQQFF
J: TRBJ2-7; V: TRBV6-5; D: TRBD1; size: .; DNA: TGTGCCAGCAGTCGAACCTTCAGGGGGACCTACGAGCAGTACTTC; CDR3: CASSRTFRGTYEQYF
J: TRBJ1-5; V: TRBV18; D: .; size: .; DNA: TGTGCCAGCTCACGTCGAGGCGGGGAGCCCCAGCATTTT; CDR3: CASSRRGGEPQHF
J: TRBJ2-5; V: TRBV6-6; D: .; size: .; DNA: TGTGCCAGCACTCCTCTTAGGCCGGGGACCCAGTACTTC; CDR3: CASTPLRPGTQYF
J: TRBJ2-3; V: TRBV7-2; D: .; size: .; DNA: TGTGCCAGCAGCTTAAGAGGGGGGACTAAATTTAATACGCAGTATTTT; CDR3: CASSLRGGTKFNTQYF
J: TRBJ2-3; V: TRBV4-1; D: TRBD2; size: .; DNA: TGCGCCAGCAGCCAAGGGACTAGCGGGACAAATACGCAGTATTTT; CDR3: CASSQGTSGTNTQYF
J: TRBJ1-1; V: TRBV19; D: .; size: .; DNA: TGTGCCAGTAGCCTCACGAGGAGGTGGGGGGTTAGGTCGAACACTGAAGCTTTCTTT; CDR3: CASSLTRRWGVRSNTEAFF
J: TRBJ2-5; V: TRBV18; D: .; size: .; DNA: TGTGCCAGCTCACCACTGAAGACACATAAAGAGACCCAGTACTTC; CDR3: CASSPLKTHKETQYF
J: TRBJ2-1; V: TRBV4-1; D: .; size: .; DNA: TGCGCCAGCAGCCGAGGCAATGAGCAGTTCTTC; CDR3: CASSRGNEQFF
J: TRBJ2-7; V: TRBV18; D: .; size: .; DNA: TGTGCCAGCTCACTTAGGACAGCTTCCTACGAGCAGTACTTC; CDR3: CASSLRTASYEQYF
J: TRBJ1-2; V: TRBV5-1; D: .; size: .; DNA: TGCGCCAGCAGCTTTGGCTACGCTAACTATGGCTACACCTTC; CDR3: CASSFGYANYGYTF
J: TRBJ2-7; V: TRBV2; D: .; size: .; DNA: TGTGCCAGCAGTGAACAGCGGTCCTACGAGCAGTACTTC; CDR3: CASSEQRSYEQYF
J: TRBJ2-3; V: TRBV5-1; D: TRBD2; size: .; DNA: TGCGCCAGCAGCCCCGGACTAGCGGGAGATACGCAGTATTTT; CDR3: CASSPGLAGDTQYF
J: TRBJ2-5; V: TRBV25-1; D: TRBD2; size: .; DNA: TGTGCCAGCAGCCCAATAGGGCTAGCGGGAGGACGGGAGACCCAGTACTTC; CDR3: CASSPIGLAGGRETQYF
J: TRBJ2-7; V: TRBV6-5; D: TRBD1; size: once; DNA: TGTGCCAGCAGTTACTCACGGACAGGGGGCAGCGAGCAGTACTTC; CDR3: CASSYSRTGGSEQYF
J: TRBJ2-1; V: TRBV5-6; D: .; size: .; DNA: TGTGCCAGCAGCTTGCGGGCAAGCTACAATGAGCAGTTCTTC; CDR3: CASSLRASYNEQFF
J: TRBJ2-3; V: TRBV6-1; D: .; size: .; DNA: TGTGCCAGCGCCCAGGGCCGGGGAGTGACAGATACGCAGTATTTT; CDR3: CASAQGRGVTDTQYF
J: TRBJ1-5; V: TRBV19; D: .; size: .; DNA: TGTGCCAGTAGCGGCAGGGAATGGTGGCAGCCCCAGCATTTT; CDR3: CASSGREWWQPQHF
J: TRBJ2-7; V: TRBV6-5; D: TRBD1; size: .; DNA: TGTGCCAGCAGTCAGGGGGTTTCCTACGAGCAGTACTTC; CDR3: CASSQGVSYEQYF
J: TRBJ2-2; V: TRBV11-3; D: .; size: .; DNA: TGTGCCAGCAGCTTAGACGGCGTCGGGAGTAGGAGCACCGGGGAGCTGTTTTTT; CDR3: CASSLDGVGSRSTGELFF
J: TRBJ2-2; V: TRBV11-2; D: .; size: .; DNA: TGTGCCAGCAGATTAATGGGGCTTGGGGAGCTGTTTTTT; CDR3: CASRLMGLGELFF
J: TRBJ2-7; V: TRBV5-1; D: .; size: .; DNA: TGCGCCAGCAGCTTGGTTGGGGGTAGCTACGAGCAGTACTTC; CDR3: CASSLVGGSYEQYF
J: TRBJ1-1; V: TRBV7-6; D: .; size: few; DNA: TGTGCCAGCAGACCCCGGGTCAGGGACACTGAAGCTTTCTTT; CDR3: CASRPRVRDTEAFF
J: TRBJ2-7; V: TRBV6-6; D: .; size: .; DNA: TGTGCCAGCAGTTACTCGACTAGCGAGCAGTACTTC; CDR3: CASSYSTSEQYF
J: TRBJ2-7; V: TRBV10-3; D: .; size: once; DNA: TGTGCCACCAAAGACACACTCTACGAGCAGTACTTC; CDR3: CATKDTLYEQYF
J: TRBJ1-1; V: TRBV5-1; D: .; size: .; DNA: TGTGCCAGCAGCTTGGCGGGGGGAGGATATGGTGAAGCTTTCTTT; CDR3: CASSLAGGGYGEAFF
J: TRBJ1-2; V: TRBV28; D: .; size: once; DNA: TGTGCCAGCAGTTTGAGGGGAGGAGGGTATGGCTACACCTTC; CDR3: CASSLRGGGYGYTF
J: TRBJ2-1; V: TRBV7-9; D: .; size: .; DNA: TGTGCCAGCAGCTACAGCAATGAGCAGTTCTTC; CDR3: CASSYSNEQFF
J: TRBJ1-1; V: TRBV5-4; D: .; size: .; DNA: TGTGCCAGCAGCTTGCCCAGACAGGCTATGAACACTGAAGCTTTCTTT; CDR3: CASSLPRQAMNTEAFF
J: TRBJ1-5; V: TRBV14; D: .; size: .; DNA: TGTGCCAGCAGCCATTCTTGGGCCTGGCGAAGCAATCAGCCCCAGCATTTT; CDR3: CASSHSWAWRSNQPQHF
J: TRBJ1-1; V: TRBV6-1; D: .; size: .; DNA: TGTGCCAGCAGTGCTAGGGGAGAGAGCACTGAAGCTTTCTTT; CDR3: CASSARGESTEAFF
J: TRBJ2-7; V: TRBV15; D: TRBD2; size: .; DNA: TGTGCCACCAGCAGACGGGGGGGCAGCTCCTACGAGCAGTACTTC; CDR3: CATSRRGGSSYEQYF
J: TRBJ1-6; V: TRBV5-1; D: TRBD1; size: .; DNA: TGCGCCAGCAGCTTGACGGGACAGGGCAATTCACCCCTCCACTTT; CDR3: CASSLTGQGNSPLHF